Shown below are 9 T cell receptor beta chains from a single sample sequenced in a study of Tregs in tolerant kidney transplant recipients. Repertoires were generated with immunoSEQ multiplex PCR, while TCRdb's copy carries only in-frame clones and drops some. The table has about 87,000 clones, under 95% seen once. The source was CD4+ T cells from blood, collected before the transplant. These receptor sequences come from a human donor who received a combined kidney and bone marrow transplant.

The CDR3, as DNA: TGTGCCAGCTCCCCGTTACTAGCGGGGGCTAATGAGCAGTTCTTC. Translated, it gives CASSPLLAGANEQFF. The chain carries TRBV18 and TRBJ2-1; 11 bases align to TRBD2. Germline values: CDR1 KGHSH, CDR2 LQKENI. Trimming cost V 6 bases and J 7 bases; bases outside gene matches: 8. There are 15 residues in the CDR3.

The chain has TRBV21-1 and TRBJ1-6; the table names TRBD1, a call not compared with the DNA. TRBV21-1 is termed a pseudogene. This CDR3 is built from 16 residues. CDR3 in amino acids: CASSPRTGGSGSPLHF. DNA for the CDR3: TGTGCCAGCAGCCCACGGACAGGGGGCTCGGGTTCACCCCTCCACTTT.

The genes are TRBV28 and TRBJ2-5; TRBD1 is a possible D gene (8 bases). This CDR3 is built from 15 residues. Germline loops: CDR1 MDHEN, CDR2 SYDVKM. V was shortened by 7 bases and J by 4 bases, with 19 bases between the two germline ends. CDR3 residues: CASNDPGGGRETQYF. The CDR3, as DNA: TGTGCCAGCAACGACCCAGGGGGCGGGAGAGAGACCCAGTACTTC.

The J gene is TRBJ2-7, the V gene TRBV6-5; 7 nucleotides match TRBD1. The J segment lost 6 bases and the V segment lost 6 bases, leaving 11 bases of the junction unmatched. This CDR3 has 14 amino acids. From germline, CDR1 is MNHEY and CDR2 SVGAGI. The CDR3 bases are TGTGCCAGCAGCCCGACAGGGAGAATTCGCGAGCAGTACTTC. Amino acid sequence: CASSPTGRIREQYF.

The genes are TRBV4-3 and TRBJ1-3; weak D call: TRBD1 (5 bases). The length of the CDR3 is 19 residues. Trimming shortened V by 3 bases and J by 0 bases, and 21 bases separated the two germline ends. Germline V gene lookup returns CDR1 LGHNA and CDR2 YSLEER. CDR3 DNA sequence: TGCGCCAGCAGCCACTATTGGGGCGGATCCTCGCGCTCTGGAAACACCATATATTTT. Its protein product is CASSHYWGGSSRSGNTIYF.

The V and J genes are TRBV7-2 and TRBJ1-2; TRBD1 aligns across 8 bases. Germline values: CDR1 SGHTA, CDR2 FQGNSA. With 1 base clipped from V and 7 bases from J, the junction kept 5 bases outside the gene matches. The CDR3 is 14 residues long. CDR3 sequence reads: CASSLGTGRRGYTF. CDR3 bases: TGTGCCAGCAGCTTAGGGACAGGGAGACGTGGCTACACCTTC.

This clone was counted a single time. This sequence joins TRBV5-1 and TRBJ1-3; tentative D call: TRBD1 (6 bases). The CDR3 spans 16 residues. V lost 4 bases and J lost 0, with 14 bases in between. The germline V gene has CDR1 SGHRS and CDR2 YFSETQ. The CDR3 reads CASSPSTGSSGNTIYF. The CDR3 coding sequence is TGCGCCAGCAGCCCTTCGACAGGTAGCTCTGGAAACACCATATATTTT.

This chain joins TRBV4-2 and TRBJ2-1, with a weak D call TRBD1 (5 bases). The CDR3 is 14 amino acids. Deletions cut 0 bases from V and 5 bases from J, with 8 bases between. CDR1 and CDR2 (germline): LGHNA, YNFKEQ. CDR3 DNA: TGTGCCAGCAGCCAAGATGGACACAACAATGAGCAGTTCTTC. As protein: CASSQDGHNNEQFF.

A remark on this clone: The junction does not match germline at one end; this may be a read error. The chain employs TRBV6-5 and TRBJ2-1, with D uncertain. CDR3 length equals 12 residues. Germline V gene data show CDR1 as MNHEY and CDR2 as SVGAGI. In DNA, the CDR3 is TGTGCCAGCAGTAACTCGGGCCTCGAGCAGTTCTTC. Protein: CASSNSGLEQFF.